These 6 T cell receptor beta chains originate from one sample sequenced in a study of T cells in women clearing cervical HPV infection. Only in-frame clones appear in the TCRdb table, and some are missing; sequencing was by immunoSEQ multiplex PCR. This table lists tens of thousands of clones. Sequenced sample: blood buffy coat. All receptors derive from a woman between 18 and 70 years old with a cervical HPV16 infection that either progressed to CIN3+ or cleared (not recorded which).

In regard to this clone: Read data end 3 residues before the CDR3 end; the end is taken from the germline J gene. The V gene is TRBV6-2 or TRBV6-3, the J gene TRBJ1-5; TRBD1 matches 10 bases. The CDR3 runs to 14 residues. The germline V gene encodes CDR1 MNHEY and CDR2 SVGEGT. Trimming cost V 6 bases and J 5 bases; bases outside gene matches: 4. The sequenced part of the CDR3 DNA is TGTGCCAGCAGACCCGGGACAGGGGATCAGCCC. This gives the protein CASRPGTGDQP. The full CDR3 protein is CASRPGTGDQPQHF.

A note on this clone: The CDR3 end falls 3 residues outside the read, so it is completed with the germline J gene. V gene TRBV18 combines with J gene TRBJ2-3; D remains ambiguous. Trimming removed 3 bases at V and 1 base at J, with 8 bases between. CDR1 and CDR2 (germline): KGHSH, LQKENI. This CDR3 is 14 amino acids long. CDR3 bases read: TGTGCCAGCTCACCTCCGTCCCGCACAGATACG. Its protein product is CASSPPSRTDT. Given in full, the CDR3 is CASSPPSRTDTQYF.

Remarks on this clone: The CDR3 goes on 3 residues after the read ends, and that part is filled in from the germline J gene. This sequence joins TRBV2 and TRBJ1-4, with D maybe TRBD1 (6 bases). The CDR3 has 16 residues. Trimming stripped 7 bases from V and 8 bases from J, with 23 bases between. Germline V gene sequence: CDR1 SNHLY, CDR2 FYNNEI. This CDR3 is CASNDPWAGEGEKLFF. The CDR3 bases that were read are TGTGCCAGCAATGATCCCTGGGCAGGGGAGGGGGAAAAA.

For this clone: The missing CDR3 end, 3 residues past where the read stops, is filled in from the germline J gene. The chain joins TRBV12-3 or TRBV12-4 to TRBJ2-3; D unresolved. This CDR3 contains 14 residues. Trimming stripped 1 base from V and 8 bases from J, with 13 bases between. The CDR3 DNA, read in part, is TGTGCCAGCAGTTTAGTACCCCCTCCAGGTACG. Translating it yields CASSLVPPPGT. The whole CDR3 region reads CASSLVPPPGTQYF.

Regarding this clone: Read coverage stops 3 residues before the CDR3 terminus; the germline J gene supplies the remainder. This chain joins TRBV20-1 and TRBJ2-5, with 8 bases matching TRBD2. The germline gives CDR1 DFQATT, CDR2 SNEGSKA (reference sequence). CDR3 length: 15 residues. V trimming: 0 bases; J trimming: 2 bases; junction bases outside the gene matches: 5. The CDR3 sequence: CSAREGAGGQETQYF. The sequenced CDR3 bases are TGCAGTGCTAGAGAGGGGGCGGGGGGACAAGAGACC.

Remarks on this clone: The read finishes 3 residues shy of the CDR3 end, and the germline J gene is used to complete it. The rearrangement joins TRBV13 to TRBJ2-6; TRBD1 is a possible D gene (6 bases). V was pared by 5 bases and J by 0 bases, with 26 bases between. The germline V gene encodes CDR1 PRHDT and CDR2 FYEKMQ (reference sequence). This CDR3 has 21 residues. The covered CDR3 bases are TGTGCCAGCAGCATACTAAGTCAGACCAGACAGGTCAGCTCTGGGGCCAACGTC. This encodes CASSILSQTRQVSSGANV. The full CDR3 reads CASSILSQTRQVSSGANVLTF. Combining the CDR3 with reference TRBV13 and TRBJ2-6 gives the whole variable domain AAGVIQSPRHLIKEKRETATLKCYPIPRHDTVYWYQQGPGQDPQFLISFYEKMQSDKGSIPDRFSAQQFSDYHSELNMSSLELGDSALYFCASSILSQTRQVSSGANVLTFGAGSRLTVL.